This TCR beta chain stems from a study of blood T cell repertoires in COVID-19. Study-level information: Donors in the United States, Italy and Spain gave samples during acute or convalescent COVID-19. Sample material is recorded as cDNA or gDNA derived from T cells, B-cell-depleted T cells, or PBMCs.

CDR1 is SEHNR, CDR2 FQNEAQ, per germline (reference sequence). Unmatched junction bases numbered 17, after V lost 5 bases and J lost 5 bases. This CDR3 region has 17 residues. Per the study methods: Quantification of nucleated cells was approximated via reference gene primer amplification. The method was immunoSEQ multiplex PCR; TCRdb's version includes in-frame clones alone and lacks a portion of them. The V and J calls and the clone size are those of that table, but D and trimming were determined from the DNA. This sample has 35,000 to 45,000 clones, with 60% to 85% found just once. The genes are TRBV7-9 and TRBJ2-5; 7 positions agree with TRBD1. Specimen: peripheral blood. The receptor was isolated from a man in his sixties or seventies with active or convalescent COVID-19. The CDR3 DNA follows: TGTGCCAGCAGCCAACCTGACAGACAGGGAAAATCGGAGACCCAGTACTTC. This translates into CASSQPDRQGKSETQYF.